This T cell receptor (beta chain) was observed in a study of HIV-infected patients and healthy controls. On the study more broadly: Total CDR3 counts per chain did not differ significantly between patients and controls.

Reverse transcription used around 540 ng RNA and constant-region primers for alpha and beta. Alpha and beta chain libraries were made separately by chain-specific third strand synthesis with multiplexing indices. After a brief PCR adding P5, P7 and a second index, about 22 amplification cycles followed. TCRdb fed the 5' RACE reads into MiXCR, producing one record per CDR3 protein. The data contain some 7,700 distinct CDR3 sequences, 6% to 8% of them singletons. Antiretroviral therapy had run roughly three months, about 14 weeks, before follow-up blood collection. Whole blood was used without fractionation, so all unsorted peripheral T cells were included. This clonotype has only a few counts. Its specificity is unknown. Within a library made for alpha chains, this beta chain is off target, and its count is uninformative. This CDR3 has 16 amino acids. The germline V gene encodes CDR1 SNHLY and CDR2 FYNNEI. The V and J ends lost 6 bases and 1 base respectively, with 17 bases between them.

Overall study results and limits: MAIT alpha-chain CDR3s were frequent in healthy controls, depleted in HIV+.

The chain has TRBV2 and TRBJ2-3; D is unclear. The receptor was isolated from an adult with HIV infection. The specimen comprised blood, sampled during antiretroviral therapy. The CDR3 DNA reads as TGTGCCAGCAGGGTCCGGGCCGTGGAAGGCACAGATACGCAGTATTTT. Encoded protein: CASRVRAVEGTDTQYF.